This T cell receptor (beta chain) was recorded in a study of long-term antiretroviral therapy in people with HIV. Germline V gives CDR1 SGHVS, CDR2 FNYEAQ. Trimming stripped 3 bases from V and 0 bases from J, with 7 bases between. The CDR3 length is 14 residues. Prior to DNA extraction, the samples held about 0.95-11 million cryopreserved PBMC. A note on this clone: The antigen is unknown.

immunoSEQ v3.0 was run at survey level. Some clones are missing from TCRdb's copy, which holds only in-frame ones; the method was immunoSEQ multiplex PCR. The data hold roughly 28,000 clones, with roughly nine tenths observed a single time. General study points: Regardless of time point, clones expanded before ART dominated the repertoire. Investigators report no available data on ART adherence, viral resistance or therapy changes. Relative to control repertoires, HIV repertoires exhibited narrower CDR3 length ranges.

The sequence was collected from a young man with HIV. Sequences were derived from unsorted PBMCs, sampled 3.1 years after starting antiretroviral therapy. The rearrangement links TRBV7-6 to TRBJ2-3; D gene unclear. Written as DNA, the CDR3 is TGTGCCAGCAGCTTCTACAGTAGCACAGATACGCAGTATTTT. Residues: CASSFYSSTDTQYF.